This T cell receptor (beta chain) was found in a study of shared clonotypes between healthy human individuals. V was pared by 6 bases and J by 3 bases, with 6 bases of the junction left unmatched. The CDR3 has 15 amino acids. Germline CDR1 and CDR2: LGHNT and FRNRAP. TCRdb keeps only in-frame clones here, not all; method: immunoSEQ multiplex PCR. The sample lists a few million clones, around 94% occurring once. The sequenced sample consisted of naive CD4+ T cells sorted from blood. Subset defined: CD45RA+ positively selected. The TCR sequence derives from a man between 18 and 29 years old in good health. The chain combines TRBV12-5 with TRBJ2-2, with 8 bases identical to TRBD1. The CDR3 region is CASGQGQGDTGELFF. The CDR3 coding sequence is TGTGCTAGTGGCCAAGGACAGGGTGACACCGGGGAGCTGTTTTTT.